One and the same sample provided the 3 T cell receptor beta chains below, sequenced in a study of T cells after yellow fever vaccination. TCRdb re-called the 5' RACE reads with MiXCR, one entry per CDR3 protein. The data show roughly 330,000 distinct CDR3 sequences, around 6.8% seen once. Sequences were derived from PBMCs, sampled about 41 days after the first yellow fever vaccination. All receptors derive from a man younger than 35 who received the YFV17D yellow fever vaccine.

In its sample, this clonotype was seen a few times. The chain joins TRBV6-4 to TRBJ2-3, with no clear D. The germline V gene has CDR1 MRHNA and CDR2 SNTAGT. The CDR3 is made up of 13 amino acids. V gave up 0 bases and J gave up 2 bases, with 3 bases separating them. CDR3 nucleotides: TGTGCCAGCAGTGACTCGACCACAGATACGCAGTATTTT. Translating gives CASSDSTTDTQYF.

This clonotype was seen only a few times. The chain combines TRBV24-1 with TRBJ2-4; perhaps TRBD2 as D (5 bases). Germline V CDR1 and CDR2: KGHDR, SFDVKD. V shed 11 bases and J shed 2 bases, with 15 bases lying between them. This CDR3 comprises 14 residues. The DNA of the CDR3 is TGTGCCATCCCACCTCGGGGAACCAAAAACATTCAGTACTTC. Amino acids: CAIPPRGTKNIQYF.

In DNA, the CDR3 is TGTGCCACCAGTGATTGGAAGGAGAATGAGCAGTTCTTC. Its protein product is CATSDWKENEQFF. The rearrangement joins TRBV24-1 to TRBJ2-1, with D unresolved. The CDR3 extends over 13 amino acids. V was cut by 2 bases and J by 7 bases, with 8 bases left in between. Germline-derived CDR1 and CDR2 are KGHDR and SFDVKD.